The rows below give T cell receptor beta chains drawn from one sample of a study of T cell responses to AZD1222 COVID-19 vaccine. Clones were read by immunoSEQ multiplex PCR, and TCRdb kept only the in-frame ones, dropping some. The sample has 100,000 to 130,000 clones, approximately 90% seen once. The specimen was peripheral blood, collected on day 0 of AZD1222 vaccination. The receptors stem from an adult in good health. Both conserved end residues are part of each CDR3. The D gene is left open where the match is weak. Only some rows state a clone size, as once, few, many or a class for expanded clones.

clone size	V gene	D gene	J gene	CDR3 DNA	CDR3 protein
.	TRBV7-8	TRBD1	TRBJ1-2	TGTGCCAGCAGCCCTAGGGACAGAGGCTACACCTTC	CASSPRDRGYTF
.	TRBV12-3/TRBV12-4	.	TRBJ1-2	TGTGCCAGCGGAAGGGCCGCGAACTATGGCTACACCTTC	CASGRAANYGYTF
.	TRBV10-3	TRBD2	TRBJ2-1	TGTGCCATCAGCCCTAGCGGGGGGGACCACAATGAGCAGTTCTTC	CAISPSGGDHNEQFF
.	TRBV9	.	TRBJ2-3	TGTGCCAGCAGCGTAGGACCCGGCGGGGGCACAGATACGCAGTATTTT	CASSVGPGGGTDTQYF
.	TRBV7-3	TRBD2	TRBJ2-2	TGTGCCAGCAGCTTTACTAGCGTCGGGGAGCTGTTTTTT	CASSFTSVGELFF
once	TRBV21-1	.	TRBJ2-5	TGTGCCAGCAGCAAAGTCTGGCTAGCGGCCCTCCAAGAGACCCAGTACTTC	CASSKVWLAALQETQYF
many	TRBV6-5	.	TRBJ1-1	TGTGCCAGCAGTTTAAGTTTGAACACTGAAGCTTTCTTT	CASSLSLNTEAFF
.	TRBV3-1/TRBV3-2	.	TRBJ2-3	TGTGCCAGCAGCCCGCGGGGCTCTAGCACAGATACGCAGTATTTT	CASSPRGSSTDTQYF
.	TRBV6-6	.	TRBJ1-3	TGTGCCCACGGGGGCCCCCCTGGAAACACCATATATTTT	CAHGGPPGNTIYF
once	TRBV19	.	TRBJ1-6	TGTGCCACCGATCCGGGAAAGGGGCGTCCCCTCCACTTT	CATDPGKGRPLHF
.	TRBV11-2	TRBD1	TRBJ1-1	TGTGCCAGCAGCTTTGGTGACAGGGGGCGACAAGCTTTCTTT	CASSFGDRGRQAFF
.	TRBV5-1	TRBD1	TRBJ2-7	TGCGCCAGCAGCCTAACATCGACAGGGGCAGTAGGCGAGCAGTACTTC	CASSLTSTGAVGEQYF
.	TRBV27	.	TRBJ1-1	TGTGCCAGCAGTTCAACACGGCCGAGAGGGAACACTGAAGCTTTCTTT	CASSSTRPRGNTEAFF
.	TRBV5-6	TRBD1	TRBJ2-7	TGTGCCAGCTGGGGCAGGGGACAGGGCTCCTACGAGCAGTACTTC	CASWGRGQGSYEQYF
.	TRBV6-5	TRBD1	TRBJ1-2	TGTGCCAGCAGTTACCCGACAGGGGGGGATGGCTACACCTTC	CASSYPTGGDGYTF
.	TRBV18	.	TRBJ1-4	TGTGCCAGCTCATCTCAGACAAGTGAAAAACTGTTTTTT	CASSSQTSEKLFF
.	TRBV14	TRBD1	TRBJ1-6	TGTGCCAGCAGCCTGGACAGGAGCTCCTATAATTCACCCCTCCACTTT	CASSLDRSSYNSPLHF
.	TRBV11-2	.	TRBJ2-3	TGTGCCAGCAGCCGTACTTTCCTCGGGACCCACACAGATACGCAGTATTTT	CASSRTFLGTHTDTQYF
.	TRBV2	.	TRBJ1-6	TGTGCCAGCAGTGACTACACAGGGTATAATTCACCCCTCCACTTT	CASSDYTGYNSPLHF
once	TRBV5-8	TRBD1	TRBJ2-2	TGTGCCAGCAGCTTCAGGGGGCGCGGCACCGGGGAGCTGTTTTTT	CASSFRGRGTGELFF
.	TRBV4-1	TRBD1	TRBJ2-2	TGCGCCAGCAGCCAAGATCTAGGGACAGCGAACACCGGGGAGCTGTTTTTT	CASSQDLGTANTGELFF
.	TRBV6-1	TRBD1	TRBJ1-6	TGTGCCAGCAGTGACACCAGGGGGCTGTCACCCCTCCACTTT	CASSDTRGLSPLHF
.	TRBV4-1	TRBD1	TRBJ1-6	TGCGCCAGCAGCCAAGAAGGGACAGCCAATTCACCCCTCCACTTT	CASSQEGTANSPLHF
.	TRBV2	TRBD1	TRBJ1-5	TGTGCCAGCAGTGGGACAGGGTTTGGTCAGCCCCAGCATTTT	CASSGTGFGQPQHF
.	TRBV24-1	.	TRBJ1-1	TGTGCCACCAATACGCCCAGGGGTACTGAAGCTTTCTTT	CATNTPRGTEAFF
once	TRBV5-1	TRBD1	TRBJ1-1	TGCGCCAGCAGCCGATCGACAGGGGGACTCGGGGCTTTCTTT	CASSRSTGGLGAFF
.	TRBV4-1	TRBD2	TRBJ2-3	TGCGCCAGCAGCCAGGGGTCAACGGGGACTATCCGAGATACGCAGTATTTT	CASSQGSTGTIRDTQYF
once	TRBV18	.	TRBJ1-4	TGTGCCAGCTCACCTACAATCGCTCCAGGGGATGAAAAACTGTTTTTT	CASSPTIAPGDEKLFF
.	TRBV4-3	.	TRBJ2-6	TGCGCCAGCAGCCAAGCGCAGGAGGATGGGGCCAACGTCCTGACTTTC	CASSQAQEDGANVLTF
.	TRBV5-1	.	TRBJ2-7	TGCGCCAGCAGCTCCTCCTACGAGCAGTACTTC	CASSSSYEQYF
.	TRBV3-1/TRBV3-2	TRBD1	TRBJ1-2	TGTGCCAGCAGCCAGACAGGGGATACCTATGGCTACACCTTC	CASSQTGDTYGYTF
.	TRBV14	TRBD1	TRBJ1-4	TGTGCCAGCAGCTCCCGACAGGGGGTGGCTTCGGGTGAAAAACTGTTTTTT	CASSSRQGVASGEKLFF
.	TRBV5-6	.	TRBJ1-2	TGTGCCAGCAGCCCAGGGGAGTTCCTCTATGGCTACACCTTC	CASSPGEFLYGYTF
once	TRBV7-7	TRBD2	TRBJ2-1	TGTGCCAGCAGCCTGGGGCGGGGGGGCTTTAATGAGCAGTTCTTC	CASSLGRGGFNEQFF
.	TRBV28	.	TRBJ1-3	TGTGCCAGCAGTTGGGGCAGGGGAGGGGGAAACACCATATATTTT	CASSWGRGGGNTIYF
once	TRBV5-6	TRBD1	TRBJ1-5	TGTGCCAGCAGCTTGGGACAGGGAGGCGATCAGCCCCAGCATTTT	CASSLGQGGDQPQHF
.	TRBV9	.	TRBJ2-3	TGTGCCAGCAGCGGGATCTTGGGGGTGACAGATACGCAGTATTTT	CASSGILGVTDTQYF
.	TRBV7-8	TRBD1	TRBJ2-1	TGTGCCAGCAGCAGACCGACAGGGATAGGGAATGAGCAGTTCTTC	CASSRPTGIGNEQFF
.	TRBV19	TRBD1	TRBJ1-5	TGTGCCAGCGACAGGGGCGCGGGTTTTAGCAATCAGCCCCAGCATTTT	CASDRGAGFSNQPQHF
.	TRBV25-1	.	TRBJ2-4	TGTGCCAGCAGTGAATTCCGGGGTTTGGACATTCAGTACTTC	CASSEFRGLDIQYF
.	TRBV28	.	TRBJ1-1	TGTGCCAGCAGTTCAATGCCGAGTGAAGCTTTCTTT	CASSSMPSEAFF